These 16 T cell receptor beta chains originate from one sample sequenced in a study of shared clonotypes between healthy human individuals (TCRdb year 2020). The receptor library was made with the immunoSEQ multiplex PCR assay. This immuneACCESS table, as held by TCRdb, lists in-frame sequences with V and J called but not all clones. Of the missing ones, under half trace to an unresolved V gene in checked studies; the others have no known cause. For this sample the table gives approximately 2,000,000 clones, of which 93% were detected only once. The ten biggest clones cover more than 1.5% of the sample. CD8 naive samples were obtained by positive selection for CCR7 among CD45RO-negative cells, yielding a CD45RA+CCR7+ population from which TemRA cells were excluded. Sequenced input: naive CD8+ T cells from PBMCs. Sample cell subset or site, as interpreted from the label and publication: CD45RA+CCR7+. The receptors originated from a man in his late teens or twenties in good health. Some clones in this sample may be carry-over from other donors' samples.

The chain couples TRBV28 to TRBJ2-7, with 8 bases aligning to TRBD2. The CDR3 runs 16 residues. Germline CDR1 is MDHEN and CDR2 is SYDVKM. With 2 bases clipped from V and 7 bases from J, the junction kept 13 bases outside the gene matches. Here the CDR3 reads CASSLVVAGYAGEQYF. CDR3 sequence (DNA): TGTGCCAGCAGTTTAGTGGTAGCGGGATACGCTGGAGAGCAGTACTTC.

The chain recombines TRBV5-6 with TRBJ2-7, with D hard to call. The V gene's germline CDR1 is SGHDT and CDR2 YYEEEE. This CDR3 has 16 amino acids. V was trimmed by 0 bases and J by 5 bases, leaving 18 bases between them. The CDR3: CASSLDVMAGFHEQYF. CDR3 bases: TGTGCCAGCAGCTTGGACGTTATGGCAGGCTTCCACGAGCAGTACTTC.

The chain employs TRBV7-3 and TRBJ2-1, with no clear D. Per germline, CDR1 SGHTA and CDR2 FQGTGA. Trimming stripped 0 bases from V and 4 bases from J, with 13 bases between. This CDR3 region has 16 residues. The CDR3 sequence is CASSLTGRSLYNEQFF. The CDR3 DNA sequence: TGTGCCAGCAGCTTAACGGGTCGATCCCTGTACAATGAGCAGTTCTTC.

On this clone: Other DNA sequences from this sample encode an identical CDR3 as well. The chain combines TRBV27 with TRBJ1-5; D gene unclear. V was trimmed by 4 bases and J by 4 bases, leaving 8 bases between them. The CDR3 is made up of 13 amino acids. The V gene's germline CDR1 is MNHEY and CDR2 SMNVEV (reference sequence). The CDR3 is CASSYGRNQPQHF. The CDR3, as DNA: TGTGCCAGCAGTTACGGAAGAAATCAGCCCCAGCATTTT.

The rearrangement links TRBV2 to TRBJ1-2; 8 bases are a match to TRBD1. Per germline, CDR1 SNHLY and CDR2 FYNNEI. With 5 bases clipped from V and 3 bases from J, the junction kept 8 bases outside the gene matches. This CDR3 spans 15 amino acids. The CDR3 sequence is CASSITGGGDYGYTF. For the CDR3, the DNA is TGTGCCAGCAGTATCACAGGGGGAGGGGACTATGGCTACACCTTC.

The chain combines TRBV7-9 with TRBJ1-1, with 7 bases matching TRBD1. Germline V gene data show CDR1 as SEHNR and CDR2 as FQNEAQ (reference sequence). The trim removed 3 bases at V and 8 bases at J, leaving 3 bases unmatched. This CDR3 is 12 amino acids long. The CDR3 region is CASSFGTVEAFF. The DNA for the CDR3 is TGTGCCAGCAGCTTTGGGACAGTCGAAGCTTTCTTT.

The chain joins TRBV9 to TRBJ1-3; D might be TRBD1 (5 bases). This CDR3 is 15 amino acids long. Germline V lookup: CDR1 SGDLS, CDR2 YYNGEE. V was clipped by 3 bases and J by 4 bases, with 14 bases between them. Written as DNA, the CDR3 is TGTGCCAGCAGCGCCCGGGGGGTGGTGGGAAACACCATATATTTT. Its protein is CASSARGVVGNTIYF. The whole variable domain, remainder taken from reference TRBV9 and TRBJ1-3, is DSGVTQTPKHLITATGQRVTLRCSPRSGDLSVYWYQQSLDQGLQFLIQYYNGEERAKGNILERFSAQQFPDLHSELNLSSLELGDSALYFCASSARGVVGNTIYFGEGSWLTVV.

This sequence joins TRBV28 and TRBJ2-7, with D possibly matching TRBD2 (6 bases). With 3 bases removed from V and 2 bases from J, the gap between germline ends came to 14 bases. The CDR3 length is 15 residues. Germline V gene sequence: CDR1 MDHEN, CDR2 SYDVKM. The CDR3 sequence is CASSFFSSAAYEQYF. The CDR3 DNA is TGTGCCAGCAGTTTCTTTTCTAGCGCCGCCTACGAGCAGTACTTC.

The gene calls are TRBV11-2 and TRBJ1-2, with D unclear. Trimming took 0 bases from V and 5 from J, leaving 16 bases between them. The CDR3 runs 16 residues. Per the germline V gene, CDR1 is SGHAT and CDR2 is FQNNGV. CDR3 amino acids: CASSLDQRGRLYGYTF. The DNA for the CDR3 is TGTGCCAGCAGCTTAGATCAAAGAGGGCGACTTTATGGCTACACCTTC. Based on the CDR3 plus reference TRBV11-2 and TRBJ1-2, the full variable domain is EAGVAQSPRYKIIEKRQSVAFWCNPISGHATLYWYQQILGQGPKLLIQFQNNGVVDDSQLPKDRFSAERLKGVDSTLKIQPAKLEDSAVYLCASSLDQRGRLYGYTFGSGTRLTVV.

The chain links TRBV5-6 to TRBJ2-7; unclear D gene. V shed 4 bases and J shed 5 bases, with 13 bases lying between them. CDR3 length: 13 amino acids. The germline gives CDR1 SGHDT, CDR2 YYEEEE. The CDR3 sequence: CASSSGRSDEQYF. The DNA for the CDR3 is TGTGCCAGCAGCAGTGGAAGGAGCGACGAGCAGTACTTC.

CDR3 residues: CASSIFPGQGVNEQFF. For the CDR3, the DNA is TGTGCCAGCAGCATTTTCCCGGGACAGGGCGTCAATGAGCAGTTCTTC. The chain recombines TRBV9 with TRBJ2-1, with TRBD1 identical over 9 bases. The J segment lost 6 bases and the V segment lost 4 bases, leaving 11 bases of the junction unmatched. Germline CDR1 reads SGDLS; CDR2 reads YYNGEE. This CDR3 contains 16 residues. The complete variable domain, with remaining parts taken from reference TRBV9 and TRBJ2-1, reads DSGVTQTPKHLITATGQRVTLRCSPRSGDLSVYWYQQSLDQGLQFLIQYYNGEERAKGNILERFSAQQFPDLHSELNLSSLELGDSALYFCASSIFPGQGVNEQFFGPGTRLTVL.

As regards this clone: Other nucleotide sequences in the sample specify the same CDR3. V usage is TRBV4-1 and J usage is TRBJ2-5; no definite D call. This CDR3 region has 13 residues. The germline V and J ends were trimmed by 0 bases and 3 bases, with 5 bases remaining between them. Germline CDR1 reads MGHRA; CDR2 reads YSYEKL. The CDR3 DNA is TGCGCCAGCAGCCAAGACATGGAAGAGACCCAGTACTTC. Translating gives CASSQDMEETQYF.

V usage is TRBV29-1 and J usage is TRBJ2-7; D might be TRBD1 (5 bases). The CDR3 runs to 11 residues. Deletions cut 7 bases from V and 4 bases from J, with 11 bases between. Germline lookup yields CDR1 SQVTM and CDR2 ANQGSEA. The CDR3 bases are TGCAGCGGGACATACGGTTACGAGCAGTACTTC. It is translated as CSGTYGYEQYF.

The V gene is TRBV29-1, the J gene TRBJ2-7; no firm D call. V was trimmed by 5 bases and J by 4 bases, leaving 9 bases between them. CDR1 is SQVTM, CDR2 ANQGSEA, per germline. CDR3 length equals 11 residues. CDR3 bases: TGCAGCGTTCTTCAGAATTACGAGCAGTACTTC. Its protein product is CSVLQNYEQYF.

The rearrangement joins TRBV7-8 to TRBJ2-7; no definite D call. The germline V gene encodes CDR1 SGHVS and CDR2 FQNEAQ. The CDR3 has 13 amino acids. The V end lost 3 bases, the J end lost 6 bases, and 12 bases lay between the germline ends. The CDR3 region has the DNA TGTGCCAGCAGCTTGGAAATTTATCGCGAGCAGTACTTC. It encodes CASSLEIYREQYF.

The CDR3 DNA sequence: TGTGCCAGCAGTTTATCAAGGGTGGCCTACGAGCAGTACTTC. Residues: CASSLSRVAYEQYF. The gene calls are TRBV27 and TRBJ2-7; D gene unclear. The CDR3 totals 14 residues. From germline, CDR1 is MNHEY and CDR2 SMNVEV (reference sequence). The V end was cut by 0 bases, the J end by 2 bases, with 8 bases between.